Listed below are T cell receptor beta chains from one sample, sequenced in a study of human T cells and chemical hapten exposure. Using its own MiXCR run on the RACE reads, TCRdb lists one record per CDR3 protein. Of roughly 180,000 distinct CDR3 sequences listed, more than 12% were seen once; the top ten hold 1.7%. Here the sequenced sample was whole blood, taken in connection with sensitization to the hapten diphenylcyclopropenone (DPC). These receptors were obtained from a woman aged 30 to 39 with alopecia areata. Some clones in this sample may be carry-over from other donors' samples. The CDR3 runs from the conserved cysteine through the conserved F or W. D genes are given only for firm matches. Clone size is not always given. Where it is, it says once, few, many or a class for expanded clones.

v_gene	d_gene	j_gene	abundance	CDR3nt	CDR3aa
TRBV7-9	TRBD1	TRBJ1-5	NA	TGTGCCAGCAGCGCCGGGACAGGGGAAGAGCAGCCCCGGCATTTT	CASSAGTGEEQPRHF
TRBV18	NA	TRBJ1-4	few	TGTGCCAGCTCACCTAGTCCGGGTGAAAAACTGTTTTTT	CASSPSPGEKLFF
TRBV3-1	TRBD1	TRBJ1-1	NA	TGTGCCAGCAGCCCGCGACAGGGGGCCGGCACTGAAGCTTTCTTT	CASSPRQGAGTEAFF
TRBV5-5	NA	TRBJ1-1	NA	TGTGCCAGCAGCAGAAACCTCTTGAGAGTCGGCACTGAAGCTTTCTTT	CASSRNLLRVGTEAFF
TRBV29-1	NA	TRBJ1-2	few	TGCAGCGTCTCTAGAGACGAAAGCTACACCTTC	CSVSRDESYTF
TRBV11-2	NA	TRBJ1-6	NA	TGTGCCAGCAGCTTACGGCCCGTGAGTTCCTATAATTCACCCCTCCACTTT	CASSLRPVSSYNSPLHF
TRBV29-1	NA	TRBJ2-5	many	TGCAGCGTTGAAGGGTCCGGCAGGGGATGGGAAGAGACCCAGTACTTC	CSVEGSGRGWEETQYF
TRBV7-9	NA	TRBJ1-5	many	TGTGCCAGCAGCCTGAAAGTGGCCAACCCCCAGCCCCAGCATTTT	CASSLKVANPQPQHF
TRBV11-2	NA	TRBJ1-1	NA	TGTGCCAGCAGCTCACGACACACGTCGAACACTGAAGCTTTCTTT	CASSSRHTSNTEAFF
TRBV28	NA	TRBJ2-1	few	TGTGCCAGCAGTCCCGGGGCGTTCCGCTCCTACAATGAGCAGTTCTTC	CASSPGAFRSYNEQFF
TRBV29-1	TRBD1	TRBJ2-7	few	TGCAGCGGTGGGACAGGGCCCGAGCAGTACTTC	CSGGTGPEQYF
TRBV7-9	NA	TRBJ1-2	NA	TGTGCCAGCAGCTTACTCAGCGGGGCGAGCTATGGCTACACCTTC	CASSLLSGASYGYTF
TRBV29-1	NA	TRBJ1-1	few	TGCAGCGTTCGAAGCATGAACACTGAAGCTTTCTTT	CSVRSMNTEAFF
TRBV5-1	NA	TRBJ1-1	NA	TGCGCCAGCAGCTACTCGGGAGAGATATCTGAAGCTTTCTTT	CASSYSGEISEAFF
TRBV12-3/TRBV12-4	NA	TRBJ2-2	few	TGTGCCAGCAGTTGGGACGGGACCGGGGAGCTGTTTTTT	CASSWDGTGELFF
TRBV6-2/TRBV6-3	NA	TRBJ2-5	few	TGTGCCAGCAGTTCTACTGGTTTTGAGACCCAGTACTTC	CASSSTGFETQYF
TRBV10-3	TRBD1	TRBJ2-7	few	TGTGCCATCAGAGGACAGGCTACCTACGAGCAGTACTTC	CAIRGQATYEQYF
TRBV7-9	NA	TRBJ1-1	NA	TGTGCCAGCAGCCCCCTCTTCGGGGGAGAAGCTTTCTTT	CASSPLFGGEAFF
TRBV5-1	NA	TRBJ1-1	NA	TGCGCCAGCAGCTTGTCTCTCTTGGGGAACACTGAAGCTTTCTTT	CASSLSLLGNTEAFF
TRBV28	NA	TRBJ2-5	many	TGTGCCAGCAGTCCATACAGGTACCAAGAGACCCAGTACTTC	CASSPYRYQETQYF
TRBV4-3	TRBD1	TRBJ1-6	few	TGCGCCAGCAGCAAAAAGGGACAGGCTAATTCACCCCTCCACTTT	CASSKKGQANSPLHF
TRBV7-6	NA	TRBJ1-5	few	TGTGCCAGCAGCATTAGGGGCCATCAGCCCCAGCATTTT	CASSIRGHQPQHF
TRBV27	TRBD2	TRBJ2-2	many	TGTGCCAGCAAGGGGACTAGAAGTCTAGGGGAGCTGTTTTTT	CASKGTRSLGELFF
TRBV29-1	TRBD1	TRBJ2-2	few	TGCAGCGTTGAAGATAGAGCACAGGGGACCGGGGAGCTGTTTTTT	CSVEDRAQGTGELFF
TRBV29-1	NA	TRBJ1-1	many	TGCAGCGTTGCGGACAGAAGTACTGAAGCTTTCTTT	CSVADRSTEAFF
TRBV11-2	NA	TRBJ1-2	many	TGTGCCAGCAGCTTAAGGGACCGACAGGATCAAGGGCTTAACTATGGCTACACCTTC	CASSLRDRQDQGLNYGYTF
TRBV6-6	NA	TRBJ1-2	NA	TGTGCCAGCCATGGAACGATTGGCTACACCTTC	CASHGTIGYTF
TRBV6-5	TRBD1	TRBJ1-2	NA	TGTGCCAGCAGGCCTGGACAGGGAGCTAACTATGGCTACACCTTC	CASRPGQGANYGYTF
TRBV28	NA	TRBJ2-6	NA	TGTGCCAGCATCCGAGGGCTCGACTTCTCTGGGGCCAACGTCCTGACTTTC	CASIRGLDFSGANVLTF